This T cell receptor (beta chain) was obtained from a study of blood T cells in healthy people across ages. Drawing of peripheral blood yielded 7.5 to 10 milliliters from each donor. Study-wide findings and caveats: Diversity figures based on one million T cells were deemed too low.

The V end lost 4 bases, the J end lost 9 bases, and 10 bases lay between the germline ends. CDR1 SGHVS and CDR2 FNYEAQ come from the germline V gene. The CDR3 sequence is 12 residues long. A sample-barcoded 5' primer and a J-beta primer mix were used in a second PCR of roughly 6 to 12 cycles. Every cDNA molecule bore a tag from a template-switch adaptor containing 12 random nucleotides. From the 5' RACE reads, TCRdb called clonotypes with MiXCR, one entry per CDR3 protein. Here the sample spans around 700,000 distinct CDR3 sequences, 25% being singletons. Regarding this clonotype: What it binds is unknown.

The same specimen was also included in a second study, on T cells of mothers and their children.

The specimen was blood. The source is a boy between 10 and 17 years old in good health. The chain recombines TRBV7-6 with TRBJ2-1, with D tentatively TRBD2 (5 bases). CDR3 DNA sequence: TGTGCCAGCAGCTCCGTCGGACTTGAGCAGTTCTTC. Translating it yields CASSSVGLEQFF.